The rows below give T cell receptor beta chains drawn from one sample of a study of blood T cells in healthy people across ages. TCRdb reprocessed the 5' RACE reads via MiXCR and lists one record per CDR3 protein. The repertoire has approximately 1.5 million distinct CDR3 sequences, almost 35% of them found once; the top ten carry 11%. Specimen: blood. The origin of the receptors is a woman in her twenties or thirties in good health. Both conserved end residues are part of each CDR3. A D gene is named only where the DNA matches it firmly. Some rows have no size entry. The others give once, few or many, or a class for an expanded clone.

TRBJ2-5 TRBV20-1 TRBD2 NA CSASDPSGDQETQYF TGCAGTGCTAGTGACCCTAGCGGAGACCAGGAGACCCAGTACTTC
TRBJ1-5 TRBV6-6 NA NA CASSYVDSNQPQHF TGTGCCAGCAGTTACGTGGATAGCAATCAGCCCCAGCATTTT
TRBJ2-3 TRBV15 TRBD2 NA CATSRDPAGGADTQYF TGTGCCACCAGCAGAGATCCAGCGGGAGGGGCAGATACGCAGTATTTT
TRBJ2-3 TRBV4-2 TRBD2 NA CASSHREGAYTDTQYF TGTGCCAGCAGCCACCGGGAGGGTGCCTACACAGATACGCAGTATTTT
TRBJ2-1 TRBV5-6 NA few CASSLGHTLGNEQFF TGTGCCAGCAGCCTGGGACACACCCTTGGTAATGAGCAGTTCTTC
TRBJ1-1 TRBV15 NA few CATSRDIRGGTEAFF TGTGCCACCAGCAGAGATATAAGAGGGGGTACTGAAGCTTTCTTT
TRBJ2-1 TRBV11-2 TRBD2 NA CASSLGREGEQFF TGTGCCAGCAGCTTGGGCAGGGAGGGTGAGCAGTTCTTC
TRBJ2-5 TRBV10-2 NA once CASRVSTGEETQYF TGCGCCAGCAGGGTTAGTACAGGAGAAGAGACCCAGTACTTC
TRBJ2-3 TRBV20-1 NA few CSATLDMADTQYF TGCAGTGCTACTTTAGACATGGCAGATACGCAGTATTTT
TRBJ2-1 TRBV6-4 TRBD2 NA CASSRLSGSSSEQFF TGTGCCAGCAGTCGCCTGAGCGGGAGTTCGTCTGAGCAGTTCTTC
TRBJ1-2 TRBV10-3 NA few CAISEEDYGYTF TGTGCCATCAGTGAGGAAGACTATGGCTACACCTTC
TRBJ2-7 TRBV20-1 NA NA CSAPRASSYEQYF TGCAGTGCCCCCAGGGCCAGCTCCTACGAGCAGTACTTC
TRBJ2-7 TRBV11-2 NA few CASSLGRRGEQYF TGTGCCAGCAGCTTGGGGCGGCGCGGCGAGCAGTACTTC
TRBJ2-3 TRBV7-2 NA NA CASSPPGGKRADTQYF TGTGCCAGCAGTCCCCCCGGAGGGAAAAGGGCAGATACGCAGTATTTT